This T cell receptor (beta chain) originates from a study of CXCR3-negative and CXCR3-positive naive CD8 T cells. Points from the study as a whole: CXCR3-expressing naive cells carried TRB CDR3s more hydrophobic than those of CXCR3-negative naive cells.

The CDR3 is 13 amino acids. Germline V gene data show CDR1 as MGHRA and CDR2 as YSYEKL. About this clonotype itself: Antigen unknown.

5' RACE that incorporated UMI labels was used to prepare the TRB cDNA libraries. From the 5' RACE reads, TCRdb lists one entry per CDR3 protein and no DNA. The listing records 150,000 or so distinct CDR3 sequences. This chain links TRBV4-1 with TRBJ2-7; TCRdb proposes TRBD1, but this gene call is untestable without DNA. Sequencing was performed on naive CXCR3+ CD8+ T cells from blood. Subset described: CD45RO-CCR7+CD27+CD95- naive CD8+ T cells expressing CXCR3 (TNR3+). The receptor was isolated from a human donor in good health. Some clones in this sample may be carry-over from other donors' samples. This chain's CDR3 is CASSQGPGWEQYF.